This entry lists 4 T cell receptor beta chains sequenced from one sample in a study of shared clonotypes between healthy human individuals. Clones were read by immunoSEQ multiplex PCR, and TCRdb kept only the in-frame ones, dropping some. The sample contains about 2 million clones, roughly 96% of which appear only once. The sequencing input was naive CD4+ T cells sorted from blood. Documented subset: CD45RA+ positively selected. These receptors all come from a man aged 18 to 35 in good health.

Of note for this clone: Sequence at one end of the junction differs from germline and may be a read error. CDR3 residues: CASSKAQDRVRTEAFF. DNA for the CDR3: TGTGCCAGCAGTAAAGCCCAGGACAGGGTAAGAACTGAAGCTTTCTTT. The V call is TRBV6-1, the J call TRBJ1-1, with 8 bases identical to TRBD1. Germline CDR1 reads MNHNS; CDR2 reads SASEGT. There are 16 residues in the CDR3.

The V call is TRBV5-1, the J call TRBJ2-3; D is uncertain. The germline V gene encodes CDR1 SGHRS and CDR2 YFSETQ. The CDR3 runs 11 residues. V lost 5 bases and J 5 bases, leaving 6 bases between the germline ends. The DNA of the CDR3 is TGCGCCAGCAGGAGGAAAGATACGCAGTATTTT. Its translation is CASRRKDTQYF.

The genes are TRBV5-6 and TRBJ1-1, with D uncertain. Per the germline V gene, CDR1 is SGHDT and CDR2 is YYEEEE. CDR3 length equals 15 residues. Trimming stripped 0 bases from V and 0 bases from J, with 9 bases between. CDR3 sequence reads: CASSLGAVLNTEAFF. CDR3 bases: TGTGCCAGCAGCTTGGGCGCGGTTTTGAACACTGAAGCTTTCTTT.

This clone showed up just a few times. J is TRBJ1-6 and V is TRBV5-1, with D possibly being TRBD1 (5 bases). V was trimmed by 3 bases and J by 7 bases, leaving 14 bases between them. This CDR3 comprises 15 residues. Germline CDR1 reads SGHRS; CDR2 reads YFSETQ. CDR3 bases: TGCGCCAGCAGCTGGGATGGGGGGATGAATTCACCCCTCCACTTT. Its translation: CASSWDGGMNSPLHF. The variable domain in full, with the rest retrieved from reference TRBV5-1 and TRBJ1-6, is KAGVTQTPRYLIKTRGQQVTLSCSPISGHRSVSWYQQTPGQGLQFLFEYFSETQRNKGNFPGRFSGRQFSNSRSEMNVSTLELGDSALYLCASSWDGGMNSPLHFGNGTRLTVT.